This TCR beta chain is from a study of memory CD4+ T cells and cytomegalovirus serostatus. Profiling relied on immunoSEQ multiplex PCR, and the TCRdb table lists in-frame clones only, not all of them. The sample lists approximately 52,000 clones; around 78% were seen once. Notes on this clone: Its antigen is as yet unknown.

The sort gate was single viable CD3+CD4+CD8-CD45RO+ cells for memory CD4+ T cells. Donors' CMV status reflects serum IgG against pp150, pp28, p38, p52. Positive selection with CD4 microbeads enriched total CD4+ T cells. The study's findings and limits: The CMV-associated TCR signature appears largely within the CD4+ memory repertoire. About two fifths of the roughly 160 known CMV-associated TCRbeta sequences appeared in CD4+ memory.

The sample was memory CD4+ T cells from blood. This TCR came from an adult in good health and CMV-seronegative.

The CDR3 coding sequence is TGTGCCAGCAGCGCCCGGGACACTTATCAGCCCCAGCATTTT. It yields the protein CASSARDTYQPQHF. This chain uses TRBV9 with TRBJ1-5; D perhaps matches TRBD1 (6 bases). Trimming removed 3 bases at V and 5 bases at J, with 12 bases between. This CDR3 is 14 amino acids long. Germline V gene lookup returns CDR1 SGDLS and CDR2 YYNGEE.